This TCR beta chain was found in a study of T cells of healthy individuals. MiXCR, applied by TCRdb to the 5' RACE reads, yields one record per CDR3 protein. The table has 60,000 to 75,000 distinct CDR3 sequences, about 16% seen once. V lost 1 base to trimming and J lost 6 bases; unmatched junction nucleotides: 15. Germline loops: CDR1 MGHRA, CDR2 YSYEKL. The CDR3 length is 19 residues. The sequence derives from a human donor in good health. This sequence joins TRBV4-1 and TRBJ2-2; 9 nucleotides agree with TRBD1. CDR3 residues: CASSQVADRGGSRAGELFF. DNA for the CDR3: TGCGCCAGCAGCCAAGTCGCGGACAGGGGAGGGTCCCGGGCCGGGGAGCTGTTTTTT.